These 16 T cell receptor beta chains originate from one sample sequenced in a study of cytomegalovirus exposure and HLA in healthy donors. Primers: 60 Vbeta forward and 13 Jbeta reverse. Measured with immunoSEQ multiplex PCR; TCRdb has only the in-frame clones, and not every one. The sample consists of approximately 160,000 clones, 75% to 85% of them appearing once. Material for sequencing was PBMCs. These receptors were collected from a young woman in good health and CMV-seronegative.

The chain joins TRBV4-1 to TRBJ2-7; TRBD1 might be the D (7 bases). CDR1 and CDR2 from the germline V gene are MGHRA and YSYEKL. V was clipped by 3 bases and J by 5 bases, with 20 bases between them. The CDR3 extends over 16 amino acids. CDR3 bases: TGCGCCAGCAGCCAGAATATGGGGCAGGGGGGACACGAGCAGTACTTC. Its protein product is CASSQNMGQGGHEQYF.

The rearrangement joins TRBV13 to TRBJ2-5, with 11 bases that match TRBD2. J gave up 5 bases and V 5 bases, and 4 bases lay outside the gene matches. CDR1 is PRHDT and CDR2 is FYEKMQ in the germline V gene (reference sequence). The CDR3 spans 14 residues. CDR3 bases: TGTGCCAGCAGCCTCAGGACTAGCGGGGAGACCCAGTACTTC. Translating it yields CASSLRTSGETQYF.

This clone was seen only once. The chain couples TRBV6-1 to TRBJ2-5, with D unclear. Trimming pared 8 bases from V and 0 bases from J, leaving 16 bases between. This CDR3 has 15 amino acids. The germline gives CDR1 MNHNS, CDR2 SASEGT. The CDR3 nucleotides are TGTGCCAGCGGAGTCGATTTTCCATACCAAGAGACCCAGTACTTC. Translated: CASGVDFPYQETQYF.

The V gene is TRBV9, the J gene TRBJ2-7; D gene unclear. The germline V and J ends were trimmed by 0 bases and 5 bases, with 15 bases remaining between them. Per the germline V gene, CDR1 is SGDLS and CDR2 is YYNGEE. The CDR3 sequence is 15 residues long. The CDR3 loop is CASSVGPAGINEQYF. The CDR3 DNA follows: TGTGCCAGCAGCGTAGGTCCCGCAGGCATCAACGAGCAGTACTTC.

As DNA, the CDR3 is TGTGCCAGCAGCTCCCCAGGAGGCGGTCATGAGCAGTTCTTC. Protein product: CASSSPGGGHEQFF. The V gene is TRBV7-9, the J gene TRBJ2-1; weak D call: TRBD2 (5 bases). The CDR3 totals 14 residues. V was trimmed by 4 bases and J by 8 bases, leaving 15 bases between them. Looked up from germline, CDR1 is SEHNR and CDR2 is FQNEAQ (reference sequence).

CDR3 sequence reads: CASSAQGEPSYEQYF. CDR3 nucleotides: TGTGCCAGCAGTGCTCAGGGCGAACCCTCCTACGAGCAGTACTTC. The V call is TRBV2, the J call TRBJ2-7; possibly TRBD1 for D (5 bases). CDR1 is SNHLY, CDR2 FYNNEI, per germline. Trimming took 4 bases from V and 0 from J, leaving 13 bases between them. The CDR3 length is 15 residues.

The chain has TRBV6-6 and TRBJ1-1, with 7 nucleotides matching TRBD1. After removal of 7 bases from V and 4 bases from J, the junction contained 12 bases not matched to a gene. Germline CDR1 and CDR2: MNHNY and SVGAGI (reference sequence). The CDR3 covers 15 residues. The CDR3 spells CASTSEGAWGTEAFF. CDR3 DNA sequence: TGTGCCAGCACAAGCGAGGGGGCTTGGGGCACTGAAGCTTTCTTT.

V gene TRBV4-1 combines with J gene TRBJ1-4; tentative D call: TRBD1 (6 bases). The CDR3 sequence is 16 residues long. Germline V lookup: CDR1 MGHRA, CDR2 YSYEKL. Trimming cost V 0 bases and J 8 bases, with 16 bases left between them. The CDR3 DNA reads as TGCGCCAGCAGCCAAGATGCGGTGCAGGGGTGGGAAAAACTGTTTTTT. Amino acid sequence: CASSQDAVQGWEKLFF.

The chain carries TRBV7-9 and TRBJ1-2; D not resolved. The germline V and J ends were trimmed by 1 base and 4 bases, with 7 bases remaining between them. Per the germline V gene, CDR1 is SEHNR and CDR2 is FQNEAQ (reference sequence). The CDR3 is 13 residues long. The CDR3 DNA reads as TGTGCCAGCAGCTTAGTTCCGTCCTATGGCTACACCTTC. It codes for CASSLVPSYGYTF.

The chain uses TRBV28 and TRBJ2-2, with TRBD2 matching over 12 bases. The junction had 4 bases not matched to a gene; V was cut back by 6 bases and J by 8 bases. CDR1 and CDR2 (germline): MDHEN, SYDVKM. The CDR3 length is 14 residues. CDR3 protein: CASSLGLAGGELFF. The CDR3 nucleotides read TGTGCCAGCAGCCTCGGACTAGCGGGAGGGGAGCTGTTTTTT.

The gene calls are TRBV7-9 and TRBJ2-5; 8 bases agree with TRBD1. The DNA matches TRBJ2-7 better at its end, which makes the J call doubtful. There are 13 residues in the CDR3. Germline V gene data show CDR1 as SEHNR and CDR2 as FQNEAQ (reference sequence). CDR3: CASSPDRVNEQYF. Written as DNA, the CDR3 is TGTGCCAGCAGCCCGGACAGGGTCAACGAGCAGTACTTC.

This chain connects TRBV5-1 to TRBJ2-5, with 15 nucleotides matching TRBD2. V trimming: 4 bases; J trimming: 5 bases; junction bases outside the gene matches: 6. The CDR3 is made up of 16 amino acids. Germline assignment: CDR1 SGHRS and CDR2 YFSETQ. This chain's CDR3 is CASSRTSGGARETQYF. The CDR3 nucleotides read TGCGCCAGCAGCCGGACTAGCGGGGGGGCCAGGGAGACCCAGTACTTC.

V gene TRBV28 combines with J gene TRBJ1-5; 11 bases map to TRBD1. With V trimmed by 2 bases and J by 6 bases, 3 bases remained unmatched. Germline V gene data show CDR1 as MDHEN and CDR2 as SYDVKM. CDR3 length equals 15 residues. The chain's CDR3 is CASSLRTGGTQPQHF. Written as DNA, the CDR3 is TGTGCCAGCAGTTTAAGGACAGGGGGCACTCAGCCCCAGCATTTT.

CDR3: CATSRDGGGSSPLHF. The CDR3 bases are TGTGCCACCAGCAGAGACGGGGGGGGCAGTTCACCCCTCCACTTT. This chain links TRBV15 with TRBJ1-6, with D tentatively TRBD1 (6 bases). The CDR3 runs 15 residues. Germline-derived CDR1 and CDR2 are LNHNV and YYDKDF (reference sequence). Trimming stripped 0 bases from V and 9 bases from J, with 12 bases between.

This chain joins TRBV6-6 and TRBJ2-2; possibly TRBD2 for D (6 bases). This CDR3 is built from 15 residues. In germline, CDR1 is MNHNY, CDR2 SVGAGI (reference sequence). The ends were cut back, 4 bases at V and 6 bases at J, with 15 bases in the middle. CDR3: CASSFAGSRAGELFF. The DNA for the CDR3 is TGTGCCAGCAGTTTTGCGGGAAGTCGCGCCGGGGAGCTGTTTTTT.

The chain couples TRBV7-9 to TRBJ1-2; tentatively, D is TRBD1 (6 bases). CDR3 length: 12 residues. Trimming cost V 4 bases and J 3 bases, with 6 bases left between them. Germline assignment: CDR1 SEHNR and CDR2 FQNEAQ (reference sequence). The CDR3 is CASSSGDYGYTF. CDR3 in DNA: TGTGCCAGCAGCTCAGGGGACTATGGCTACACCTTC.